Following are 17 T cell receptor beta chains from one sample sequenced in a study of CD8+CD57+ T cells in acquired aplastic anemia (dated by TCRdb to about 2018). Sequenced on an Illumina HiSeq 2000. Profiling of TCR beta VDJ combinations and CDR3 sequences used genomic DNA as the template. TCRdb's own reprocessing of the public reads used fastp at Q25 and MiXCR and kept productive beta chains. All rows with the same CDR3 protein become a single entry with the most common DNA and genes. This sample lists about 180,000 distinct CDR3 sequences; under 55% were detected once. Under 3.5% of the sample goes to the ten largest clones. Sample: sorted CD4+, CD8+, or CD8+CD57+ T cells (not recorded which) from PBMCs. These receptor sequences come from a human donor in good health.

V is TRBV7-9 and J is TRBJ1-3; D call uncertain. Trimming removed 3 bases from V and 4 bases from J, with 7 bases in between. Germline CDR1 is SEHNR and CDR2 is FQNEAQ (reference sequence). The CDR3 totals 13 residues. The CDR3 sequence is CASSFYSGNTIYF. The DNA for the CDR3 is TGTGCCAGCAGCTTTTACTCCGGAAACACCATATATTTT. The variable domain in full, with the rest retrieved from reference TRBV7-9 and TRBJ1-3, is DTGVSQNPRHKITKRGQNVTFRCDPISEHNRLYWYRQTLGQGPEFLTYFQNEAQLEKSRLLSDRFSAERPKGSFSTLEIQRTEQGDSAMYLCASSFYSGNTIYFGEGSWLTVV.

This clonotype was found a few times. CDR3: CASSESKGNSNQPQHF. The CDR3 region has the DNA TGCGCCAGCAGTGAGTCGAAAGGAAATAGCAATCAGCCCCAGCATTTT. This rearrangement joins TRBV10-1 to TRBJ1-5; D is ambiguous. V lost 0 bases to trimming and J lost 0 bases, with 9 bases between them. This CDR3 has 16 amino acids. Per germline, CDR1 WNHNN and CDR2 SYGVQD (reference sequence).

The table lists this clonotype with many counts. The chain links TRBV12-3 or TRBV12-4 to TRBJ1-5; D is possibly TRBD1 (5 bases). V lost 5 bases to trimming and J lost 0 bases, with 8 bases between them. The length of the CDR3 is 14 residues. CDR3 amino acids: CASSRQYSNQPQHF. The CDR3 nucleotides read TGTGCCAGCAGTCGACAGTATAGCAATCAGCCCCAGCATTTT.

This clonotype was seen only a few times. This chain joins TRBV10-2 and TRBJ2-5; D unclear. Germline V gene data show CDR1 as WSHSY and CDR2 as SAAADI. Trimming left V 2 bases short and J 5 bases short, with 15 bases between. The CDR3 spans 15 residues. This chain's CDR3 is CASSEHSLVHETQYF. In DNA form, the CDR3 reads TGCGCCAGCAGTGAGCATAGCCTAGTGCATGAGACCCAGTACTTC.

The V gene is TRBV3-1, the J gene TRBJ2-3; D remains unclear. V gave up 4 bases and J gave up 0 bases, with 8 bases separating them. This CDR3 has 14 amino acids. Germline values: CDR1 LGHDT, CDR2 YNNKEL (reference sequence). The CDR3 protein is CASSLESSTDTQYF. CDR3 nucleotide sequence: TGTGCCAGCAGCCTAGAGTCGAGCACAGATACGCAGTATTTT.

About this clonotype: A much more abundant neighbour one base away suggests this may be a read error. It is likely a read error, because the conserved phenylalanine at the end of the CDR3 is missing. This chain uses TRBV19 with TRBJ1-4; D might be TRBD1 (5 bases). V was clipped by 4 bases and J by 4 bases, with 13 bases between them. Germline V gene data show CDR1 as LNHDA and CDR2 as SQIVND (reference sequence). There are 15 residues in the CDR3. The CDR3: CASSTGAEVNEKLFL. The CDR3, as DNA: TGTGCCAGTAGTACCGGGGCAGAGGTTAATGAAAAACTGTTTTTG.

The chain links TRBV28 to TRBJ2-3; D is uncertain. There are 12 residues in the CDR3. Germline V gene data show CDR1 as MDHEN and CDR2 as SYDVKM. V was clipped by 1 base and J by 5 bases, with 4 bases between them. The CDR3 region has the DNA TGTGCCAGCAGTTTATCAGGAGATACGCAGTATTTT. This sequence encodes CASSLSGDTQYF.

The J gene is TRBJ1-5, the V gene TRBV20-1, with a weak D call TRBD1 (5 bases). The CDR3 is 14 amino acids. Germline V gene data show CDR1 as DFQATT and CDR2 as SNEGSKA (reference sequence). V gave up 5 bases and J gave up 6 bases, with 17 bases separating them. The CDR3 coding sequence is TGCAGTGCTGGCAGACCAGGGCGAGGTCAGCCCCAGCATTTT. Its protein product is CSAGRPGRGQPQHF.

In its sample, this clonotype was seen many times. This chain joins TRBV6-1 and TRBJ1-4; 7 bases are a match to TRBD1. Per germline, CDR1 MNHNS and CDR2 SASEGT. The CDR3 is 13 amino acids. The junction had 6 bases not matched to a gene; V was cut back by 6 bases and J by 8 bases. The CDR3 loop reads CASRLTGIEKLFF. CDR3 nucleotide sequence: TGTGCCAGCAGGCTGACAGGGATCGAAAAACTGTTTTTT.

This clonotype was observed a few times. The chain employs TRBV10-3 and TRBJ2-1; 8 bases match TRBD2. The junction had 4 bases not matched to a gene; V was cut back by 6 bases and J by 9 bases. Germline CDR1 is ENHRY and CDR2 is SYGVKD. The CDR3 is 12 residues long. CDR3 loop: CAIRGLAIEQFF. The CDR3 DNA reads TGTGCCATCAGAGGACTAGCTATTGAGCAGTTCTTC.

This chain links TRBV9 with TRBJ2-7; 14 bases line up with TRBD2. CDR1 and CDR2 from the germline V gene are SGDLS and YYNGEE. Unmatched junction bases numbered 11, after V lost 10 bases and J lost 5 bases. The CDR3 extends over 15 amino acids. The CDR3 here is CARGPRLAGGNEQYF. The CDR3 DNA reads as TGTGCCCGCGGCCCCAGACTAGCGGGAGGGAACGAGCAGTACTTC.

This chain links TRBV28 with TRBJ1-2; a possible D gene is TRBD1 (5 bases). This CDR3 comprises 14 residues. Germline V CDR1 and CDR2: MDHEN, SYDVKM. Between the trimmed V and J ends, which lost 4 bases and 3 bases, there was a span of 12 bases. The CDR3 DNA is TGTGCCAGCAGTTCAGGGTCGTTGGACTATGGCTACACCTTC. Its protein is CASSSGSLDYGYTF.

J is TRBJ2-5 and V is TRBV7-9; D remains unclear. CDR1 and CDR2 (germline): SEHNR, FQNEAQ (reference sequence). The CDR3 loop spans 12 amino acids. V was shortened by 4 bases and J by 5 bases, with 8 bases between the two germline ends. In nucleotides, the CDR3 is TGTGCCAGCAGCTCAACCGGGGAGACCCAGTACTTC. Translation: CASSSTGETQYF.

This clonotype was counted only a few times. The chain couples TRBV27 to TRBJ2-1; either TRBD1 or TRBD2 may fit D (5 bases each). V shed 8 bases and J shed 5 bases, with 16 bases lying between them. CDR1 is MNHEY and CDR2 is SMNVEV in the germline V gene (reference sequence). The CDR3 is 14 residues long. The CDR3 here is CASSDWDEHNEQFF. CDR3 in DNA: TGTGCCAGCTCAGACTGGGACGAACACAATGAGCAGTTCTTC.

This clonotype was recorded at least ten times. J is TRBJ2-1 and V is TRBV12-3 or TRBV12-4; D remains unclear. This CDR3 region has 11 residues. V was shortened by 3 bases and J by 7 bases, with 4 bases between the two germline ends. CDR3 loop: CASSFLNEQFF. CDR3 nucleotides: TGTGCCAGCAGTTTCTTGAATGAGCAGTTCTTC.

The chain joins TRBV5-1 to TRBJ1-1, with TRBD1 matching over 7 bases. The length of the CDR3 is 13 residues. Germline CDR1 SGHRS, CDR2 YFSETQ. Trimming at V came to 0 bases and at J to 8 bases, leaving 4 bases not matched to a gene. This chain's CDR3 is CASSLGDRAEAFF. The CDR3 DNA reads TGCGCCAGCAGCTTGGGTGACAGGGCCGAAGCTTTCTTT.

The rearrangement uses TRBV20-1 and TRBJ2-7, with D tentatively TRBD1 or TRBD2 (6 bases each). The CDR3 covers 13 residues. The germline V gene has CDR1 DFQATT and CDR2 SNEGSKA (reference sequence). Trimming took off 3 bases at V and 2 bases at J, with 11 bases between the two ends. This CDR3 reads CSASRGTTYEQYF. CDR3 nucleotides: TGCAGTGCTAGTCGGGGGACAACCTACGAGCAGTACTTC.